The present entry profiles one TCR beta chain with its context. Its antigen remains unidentified. Germline is not matched at one junction end, which may reflect a read error. The sample originates from a study of beta chain features in type 1 diabetes. Study-wide findings and caveats: Comparison showed that naive, central memory and Treg TCRB repertoires appeared more similar among patients than among healthy donors. Equally in patients and controls, PCR might preferentially amplify shorter templates. In all four CD4+ subsets, TCRB CDR3 length was significantly, moderately reduced in type 1 diabetes.

The sequenced template was cDNA made from the entire isolated RNA. Repertoires were generated with immunoSEQ multiplex PCR, while TCRdb's copy carries only in-frame clones and drops some. The table shows around 710,000 clones, with 12% occurring only once. CDR3 length: 13 residues. Germline V gene data show CDR1 as SGHTA and CDR2 as FQGTGA. This sequence originates from a man younger than 45 with type 1 diabetes. The rearrangement joins TRBV7-3 to TRBJ1-1; D gene unclear. The sequenced material came from naive CD4+ T cells from blood. The CDR3 spells CASSLYENAEAFF. DNA for the CDR3: TGTGCCAGCAGCTTATATGAGAACGCTGAAGCTTTCTTT.